This T cell receptor beta chain was identified in a study of cytomegalovirus exposure and HLA in healthy donors. Overall study context: The 100 to 150 validation repertoires used the same platform as the roughly 670 first-cohort repertoires, a later analysis reported.

Regarding this clone: Its antigen is still unknown.

The germline gives CDR1 GTSNPN, CDR2 SVGIG (reference sequence). The CDR3 sequence is 14 residues long. V was cut by 3 bases and J by 3 bases, with 13 bases left in between. TCRdb's copy holds only in-frame clones and misses some; the assay was immunoSEQ multiplex PCR. The table includes roughly 150,000 clones, around nine tenths detected once. The study's findings and limits: TCR beta chains numbering roughly 150 were designated cytomegalovirus-associated. In vitro data verified a few CMV-associated chains as specific for CMV antigens. Some public TCRs appeared in many individuals, while most sequences were rare.

This receptor was identified in a young man in good health and CMV-seropositive. What was sequenced was PBMCs. V is TRBV30 and J is TRBJ2-3; D is undetermined. The CDR3 DNA follows: TGTGCCTGGAGACGGGTGGGTGGGACAGATACGCAGTATTTT. Translation: CAWRRVGGTDTQYF.